This entry features one T cell receptor beta chain sequence. The antigen is not known. The same CDR3 also results from other DNA sequences found in this sample. The data were taken from a study of shared clonotypes between healthy human individuals. Whole-study results and caveats: Depth was large, yet rarefaction showed that sorted-subset sequencing was incomplete.

The study separated CD4+ cells into CD45RA+ naive and CD45RA-negative memory subsets. Trimming pared 4 bases from V and 1 base from J, leaving 7 bases between. Germline CDR1 MGHRA, CDR2 YSYEKL. CDR3 length: 13 amino acids. The data were produced by immunoSEQ multiplex PCR, yet TCRdb's version contains in-frame clones alone and is incomplete. Of a few million clones in the sample, 85% to 95% are singletons; the top ten hold about 0.13%. The sample consisted of naive CD4+ T cells sorted from blood. Specified subset: CD45RA+ positively selected. The clonotype was recovered from a man aged 18 to 35 in good health. The rearrangement joins TRBV4-1 to TRBJ2-5, with D perhaps matching TRBD1 or TRBD2 (5 bases each). CDR3 protein: CASSRGPQETQYF. CDR3 in DNA: TGCGCCAGCAGCCGGGGACCCCAAGAGACCCAGTACTTC.